One and the same sample provided the 15 T cell receptor beta chains below, sequenced in a study of cytomegalovirus exposure and HLA in healthy donors (TCRdb year 2017). Library creation used the immunoSEQ multiplex PCR assay. For the multiplex PCR, a mixture combining 60 forward primers for TCR Vbeta segments and 13 reverse primers for TCR Jbeta segments was used. Not all clones reach the TCRdb copy of this immuneACCESS table, which keeps in-frame sequences only. Checked studies attribute under half of the gap to unresolved V genes and leave the rest unexplained. This sample's listing comprises some 80,000 clones. The ten largest clones take up approximately 15% of the sample. Material for sequencing was PBMCs. Receptors originate from a middle-aged man in good health and CMV-seropositive.

This chain joins TRBV10-2 and TRBJ1-1; D call uncertain. CDR1 and CDR2 from the germline V gene are WSHSY and SAAADI. The CDR3 is made up of 16 amino acids. Trimming took off 1 base at V and 0 bases at J, with 12 bases between the two ends. The CDR3 here is CASSEWVGLMNTEAFF. The CDR3 DNA is TGCGCCAGCAGTGAGTGGGTTGGGCTAATGAACACTGAAGCTTTCTTT.

The rearrangement joins TRBV6-1 to TRBJ2-1; D not certain. Between the trimmed V and J ends, which lost 3 bases and 4 bases, there was a span of 7 bases. CDR1 is MNHNS, CDR2 SASEGT, per germline. The CDR3 totals 13 residues. The CDR3 region is CASSEGLYNEQFF. CDR3 in DNA: TGTGCCAGCAGTGAGGGCCTGTACAATGAGCAGTTCTTC.

The rearrangement links TRBV2 to TRBJ2-3, with D maybe TRBD1 (6 bases). The CDR3 has 12 residues. The V end lost 1 base, the J end lost 10 bases, and 9 bases lay between the germline ends. Looked up from germline, CDR1 is SNHLY and CDR2 is FYNNEI. The DNA of the CDR3 is TGTGCCAGCAGTGAAGGGGACACCTCGCAGTATTTT. Translation: CASSEGDTSQYF.

The gene calls are TRBV18 and TRBJ1-2; no definite D call. CDR3 length equals 16 residues. V was trimmed by 3 bases and J by 0 bases, leaving 14 bases between them. Germline V gene lookup returns CDR1 KGHSH and CDR2 LQKENI. Written as DNA, the CDR3 is TGTGCCAGCTCACCGGTTTCTGGCCAGACTAACTATGGCTACACCTTC. This translates into CASSPVSGQTNYGYTF.

This chain joins TRBV5-1 and TRBJ1-1, with 8 nucleotides matching TRBD1. Germline lookup yields CDR1 SGHRS and CDR2 YFSETQ. V lost 3 bases, J lost 5 bases, and 3 bases stayed unmatched. The CDR3 covers 13 residues. This CDR3 is CASSSNRGTEAFF. The CDR3 coding sequence is TGCGCCAGCAGCTCGAACAGGGGGACTGAAGCTTTCTTT.

The J gene is TRBJ1-1, the V gene TRBV9, with TRBD1 matching 8 bases. Germline CDR1 is SGDLS and CDR2 is YYNGEE. After removal of 3 bases from V and 2 bases from J, the junction contained 9 bases not matched to a gene. CDR3 length: 16 residues. Here the CDR3 DNA reads TGTGCCAGCAGCGCATCCGGGACAGGTTACAACACTGAAGCTTTCTTT. Protein product: CASSASGTGYNTEAFF.

The genes are TRBV6-5 and TRBJ2-7; a possible D gene is TRBD1 (7 bases). The V end was cut by 11 bases, the J end by 6 bases, with 23 bases between. Germline CDR1 is MNHEY and CDR2 is SVGAGI. The CDR3 is 14 residues long. The CDR3 DNA is TGTGCCTCGAGGAAGACAGGGCGGGGTGGCGAGCAGTACGTC. It codes for CASRKTGRGGEQYV.

CDR3 coding DNA: TGTGCCAGCAGGCTGACAGGGAATAATCAGCCCCAGCATTTT. Its protein product is CASRLTGNNQPQHF. The chain uses TRBV27 and TRBJ1-5, with TRBD1 matching over 7 bases. V was clipped by 6 bases and J by 4 bases; unmatched bases: 6. CDR1 is MNHEY, CDR2 SMNVEV, per germline (reference sequence). The CDR3 loop spans 14 amino acids.

The genes are TRBV5-1 and TRBJ2-3; 9 bases are a match to TRBD2. The junction had 4 bases not matched to a gene; V was cut back by 3 bases and J by 2 bases. The CDR3 has 15 amino acids. Germline-derived CDR1 and CDR2 are SGHRS and YFSETQ. The CDR3 protein is CASSYSGGNTDTQYF. In DNA, the CDR3 is TGCGCCAGCAGCTATAGCGGGGGAAACACAGATACGCAGTATTTT.

The V call is TRBV6-1, the J call TRBJ2-7; unclear D gene. V was cut by 3 bases and J by 1 base, with 13 bases left in between. Germline V lookup: CDR1 MNHNS, CDR2 SASEGT. CDR3 length: 15 amino acids. The CDR3 protein is CASSDRSDISYEQYF. The CDR3 region has the DNA TGTGCCAGCAGTGATCGTTCCGACATTTCCTACGAGCAGTACTTC.

The CDR3 here is CASSRSQTNTEAFF. CDR3 coding DNA: TGCGCCAGCAGTCGTAGCCAAACGAACACTGAAGCTTTCTTT. V and J are TRBV4-1 and TRBJ1-1; D unclear. The CDR3 sequence is 14 residues long. Trimming pared 6 bases from V and 1 base from J, leaving 12 bases between. Germline values: CDR1 MGHRA, CDR2 YSYEKL.

This chain uses TRBV10-3 with TRBJ1-1; possibly TRBD1 for D (5 bases). Trimming pared 4 bases from V and 6 bases from J, leaving 12 bases between. CDR1 ENHRY and CDR2 SYGVKD come from the germline V gene. This CDR3 has 13 amino acids. CDR3 sequence: CAISGGYRAEAFF. CDR3 DNA: TGTGCCATCAGTGGGGGCTATAGAGCTGAAGCTTTCTTT.

V and J are TRBV2 and TRBJ2-1; the D gene is possibly TRBD1 (5 bases). V was shortened by 11 bases and J by 4 bases, with 15 bases between the two germline ends. The CDR3 contains 13 residues. Germline V lookup: CDR1 SNHLY, CDR2 FYNNEI. The CDR3 here is CASDRAYYNEQFF. CDR3 coding DNA: TGTGCCTCCGACAGAGCCTATTACAATGAGCAGTTCTTC.

The V gene is TRBV5-6, the J gene TRBJ2-7; D possibly corresponds to TRBD2 (6 bases). The CDR3 length is 15 residues. CDR1 is SGHDT, CDR2 YYEEEE, per germline. With 2 bases removed from V and 5 bases from J, the gap between germline ends came to 17 bases. CDR3 region: CASSFPTRSFDEQYF. In nucleotides, the CDR3 is TGTGCCAGCAGCTTCCCGACTAGGTCGTTCGACGAGCAGTACTTC.

The chain couples TRBV5-1 to TRBJ2-5; a weak D match, TRBD2 (5 bases). Per germline, CDR1 SGHRS and CDR2 YFSETQ. V lost 5 bases, J lost 1 base, and 15 bases lay in between. The CDR3 is 15 amino acids. The CDR3 DNA sequence: TGCGCCAGCAGTCGTAGCGAGGAGATCCAAGAGACCCAGTACTTC. Amino acid sequence: CASSRSEEIQETQYF. The entire variable domain, with the rest obtained from reference TRBV5-1 and TRBJ2-5, is as follows: KAGVTQTPRYLIKTRGQQVTLSCSPISGHRSVSWYQQTPGQGLQFLFEYFSETQRNKGNFPGRFSGRQFSNSRSEMNVSTLELGDSALYLCASSRSEEIQETQYFGPGTRLLVL.